The present entry profiles one TCR beta chain with its context. The data originate from a study of shared clonotypes between healthy human individuals. This CDR3 is 15 amino acids long. The J segment lost 1 base and the V segment lost 8 bases, leaving 7 bases of the junction unmatched. CDR1 and CDR2 from the germline V gene are SNHLY and FYNNEI. Produced via immunoSEQ multiplex PCR; TCRdb's table is partial and in-frame only. This sample has about 490,000 clones, with around 73% found just once. The sequencing sample was made of PBMCs. The chain joins TRBV2 to TRBJ2-2; 7 bases are shared with TRBD2. The sequence was collected from a woman between 40 and 50 years old in good health. Some clones in this sample may be carry-over from other donors' samples. The CDR3 here is CASLREGGNTGELFF. CDR3 nucleotides: TGTGCCAGCCTGAGGGAGGGAGGGAACACCGGGGAGCTGTTTTTT.